This T cell receptor beta chain was recorded in a study of blood T cell repertoires in COVID-19. Study overall: Nucleic acid was either cDNA or gDNA, and it came from T cells, B-cell-depleted T cells, or PBMCs.

This clone appeared once. The CDR3 has 14 residues. With 4 bases removed from V and 14 bases from J, the gap between germline ends came to 18 bases. The germline V gene has CDR1 SGHTA and CDR2 FQGNSA. Authors' data handling: The assay estimated nucleated cells by amplifying reference gene primers. Method: immunoSEQ multiplex PCR; TCRdb's copy keeps in-frame clones and lacks some. That table is the source of V, J and clone size, and D and trimming were worked out from the DNA. Of roughly 260,000 clones detected, roughly four fifths appear once; the ten largest clones hold 4.7%. The sample comprised peripheral blood. The chain uses TRBV7-2 and TRBJ1-6, with D perhaps TRBD1 (6 bases). The TCR sequence derives from a woman aged 70 to 79 with acute or convalescent COVID-19. CDR3 coding DNA: TGTGCCAGCAGCTCCCACCACCAGGGGACGGCCCTCCACTTT. This sequence encodes CASSSHHQGTALHF.